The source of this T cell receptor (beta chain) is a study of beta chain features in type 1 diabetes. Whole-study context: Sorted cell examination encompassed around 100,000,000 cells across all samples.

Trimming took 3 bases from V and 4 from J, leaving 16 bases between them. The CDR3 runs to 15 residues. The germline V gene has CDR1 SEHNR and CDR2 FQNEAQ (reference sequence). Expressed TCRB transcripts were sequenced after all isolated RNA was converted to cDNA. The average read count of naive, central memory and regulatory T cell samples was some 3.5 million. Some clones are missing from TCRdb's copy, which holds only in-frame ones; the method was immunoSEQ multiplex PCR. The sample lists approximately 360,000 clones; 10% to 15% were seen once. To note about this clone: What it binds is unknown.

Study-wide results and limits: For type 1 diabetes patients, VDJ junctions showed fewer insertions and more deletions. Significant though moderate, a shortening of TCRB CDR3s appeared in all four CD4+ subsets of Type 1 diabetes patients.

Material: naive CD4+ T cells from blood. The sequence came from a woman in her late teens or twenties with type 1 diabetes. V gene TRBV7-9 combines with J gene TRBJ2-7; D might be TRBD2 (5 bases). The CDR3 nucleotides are TGTGCCAGCAGCTTCGCTGAGGGATATCGGTACGAGCAGTACTTC. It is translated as CASSFAEGYRYEQYF.